These T cell receptor beta chains were read from a single sample in a study of T cell responses to AZD1222 COVID-19 vaccine. Clones were sequenced by immunoSEQ multiplex PCR, and TCRdb holds only the in-frame ones, with some missing. The profile shows about 92,000 clones, 88% of them singletons. The sample here was peripheral blood, taken on day 0 of MenACWY control vaccination. Receptors originate from an adult in good health. Each CDR3 is given with its conserved first and last residue. The D gene is left open where the match is weak. Clone size appears in some rows only: once, few, many, or a class for an expanded clone.

D gene	clone size	J gene	V gene	CDR3 protein	CDR3 DNA
NA	NA	TRBJ2-3	TRBV9	CASSVGIPLAGGTDTQYF	TGTGCCAGCAGCGTAGGTATCCCTCTTGCGGGTGGCACAGATACGCAGTATTTT
TRBD1	NA	TRBJ1-5	TRBV6-6	CASSSSDREGSQPQHF	TGTGCCAGCAGTTCCTCGGACAGGGAGGGTTCTCAGCCCCAGCATTTT
NA	NA	TRBJ2-1	TRBV5-5	CASSGSSLSSYNEQFF	TGTGCCAGCAGCGGTTCGTCACTAAGCTCCTACAATGAGCAGTTCTTC
TRBD1	NA	TRBJ1-2	TRBV2	CASSARTGTANYGYTF	TGTGCCAGCAGTGCCCGGACCGGGACAGCTAACTATGGCTACACCTTC
NA	NA	TRBJ1-2	TRBV6-5	CASTPRGGLGYGYTF	TGTGCCAGCACCCCCCGGGGGGGCTTAGGCTATGGCTACACCTTC
NA	NA	TRBJ1-4	TRBV4-3	CASSQDHGRNEKLFF	TGCGCCAGCAGCCAAGATCACGGCAGGAATGAAAAACTGTTTTTT
TRBD1	NA	TRBJ1-2	TRBV29-1	CSVENRDRENYGYTF	TGCAGCGTTGAGAACCGGGACAGGGAGAACTATGGCTACACCTTC
NA	NA	TRBJ2-6	TRBV3-1/TRBV3-2	CASSQDLSGANVLTF	TGTGCCAGCAGCCAAGACCTCTCTGGGGCCAACGTCCTGACTTTC
NA	NA	TRBJ1-5	TRBV19	CASSSGRDQPQHF	TGTGCCAGTAGTTCAGGACGGGATCAGCCCCAGCATTTT
TRBD1	once	TRBJ2-3	TRBV7-7	CASSQGTGFTDTQYF	TGTGCCAGCAGCCAAGGGACAGGGTTCACAGATACGCAGTATTTT
TRBD1	once	TRBJ1-2	TRBV30	CAWRAPGTGANYGYTF	TGTGCCTGGAGGGCCCCGGGGACAGGAGCTAACTATGGCTACACCTTC
NA	NA	TRBJ2-3	TRBV9	CASTKRGGIPATDTQYF	TGTGCCAGCACCAAGAGAGGTGGCATACCCGCCACAGATACGCAGTATTTT
NA	NA	TRBJ2-1	TRBV21-1	CASSKGRGRTPYNEQFF	TGTGCCAGCAGCAAAGGACGGGGCAGGACCCCCTACAATGAGCAGTTCTTC
TRBD1	NA	TRBJ1-1	TRBV7-9	CASSPGTGGYTEAFF	TGTGCCAGCAGCCCAGGGACAGGGGGGTACACTGAAGCTTTCTTT
TRBD1	NA	TRBJ1-2	TRBV5-1	CASSLYPTGEYYGYTF	TGCGCCAGCAGCTTATACCCGACAGGGGAATACTATGGCTACACCTTC
NA	many	TRBJ1-1	TRBV14	CASSQPGANTEAFF	TGTGCCAGCAGCCAACCCGGGGCGAACACTGAAGCTTTCTTT
NA	NA	TRBJ2-5	TRBV9	CASSVSPGPREETQYF	TGTGCCAGCAGCGTTTCCCCCGGACCGAGGGAGGAGACCCAGTACTTC
TRBD1	NA	TRBJ1-3	TRBV30	CAWSLGTEENTIYF	TGTGCCTGGAGTCTGGGGACAGAAGAAAACACCATATATTTT
NA	NA	TRBJ2-4	TRBV2	CASSAIVGVDRTKNIQYF	TGTGCCAGCAGTGCCATCGTGGGGGTGGACCGGACCAAAAACATTCAGTACTTC
NA	NA	TRBJ1-5	TRBV2	CASSELPGNQPQHF	TGTGCCAGCAGTGAACTACCAGGGAATCAGCCCCAGCATTTT
NA	NA	TRBJ1-5	TRBV28	CASTTENSNQPQHF	TGTGCCAGCACTACAGAAAATAGCAATCAGCCCCAGCATTTT
NA	NA	TRBJ2-4	TRBV14	CASSQPGQYF	TGTGCCAGCAGCCAACCGGGACAGTACTTC
TRBD1	few	TRBJ1-2	TRBV5-1	CASSPGQGDNYGYTF	TGCGCCAGCAGCCCAGGACAGGGGGACAACTATGGCTACACCTTC
TRBD1	NA	TRBJ1-1	TRBV5-6	CASSWKDRFTEAFF	TGTGCCAGCAGCTGGAAGGACAGGTTCACTGAAGCTTTCTTT
NA	NA	TRBJ1-4	TRBV5-6	CASSLVGSSGEKLFF	TGTGCCAGCAGCTTGGTCGGCTCAAGTGGGGAAAAACTGTTTTTT
NA	once	TRBJ1-1	TRBV12-3/TRBV12-4	CASSLWGGAEAFF	TGTGCCAGCAGTTTATGGGGGGGCGCTGAAGCTTTCTTT
NA	NA	TRBJ1-5	TRBV7-2	CASSLQKNQPQHF	TGTGCCAGCAGTCTTCAAAAGAATCAGCCCCAGCATTTT
NA	NA	TRBJ1-1	TRBV5-6	CASRGLMNTEAFF	TGTGCCAGCAGGGGCCTTATGAACACTGAAGCTTTCTTT
TRBD2	NA	TRBJ2-5	TRBV5-1	CATNQGGGVQETQYF	TGCGCCACCAATCAGGGCGGGGGGGTACAAGAGACCCAGTACTTC
NA	NA	TRBJ2-5	TRBV15	CATSSRGGQETQYF	TGTGCCACCAGCAGTCGAGGGGGCCAAGAGACCCAGTACTTC
NA	NA	TRBJ2-5	TRBV4-2	CASSASPGANQETQYF	TGTGCCAGCAGCGCATCTCCGGGAGCCAACCAAGAGACCCAGTACTTC
TRBD1	NA	TRBJ1-4	TRBV6-6	CASSPRDRDEKLFF	TGTGCCAGCAGTCCACGGGACAGGGATGAAAAACTGTTTTTT
TRBD1	NA	TRBJ2-7	TRBV7-9	CASSLRDRGLSYEQYF	TGTGCCAGCAGCTTACGGGACAGGGGCCTCTCCTACGAGCAGTACTTC
NA	once	TRBJ2-1	TRBV7-2	CASSLDRGTNEQFF	TGTGCCAGCAGCTTAGACCGTGGGACCAATGAGCAGTTCTTC
TRBD1	NA	TRBJ1-1	TRBV5-4	CASSSQGGGTEAFF	TGTGCCAGCAGCTCACAGGGGGGCGGCACTGAAGCTTTCTTT
TRBD1	NA	TRBJ1-1	TRBV11-2	CASSLDHTGGEAFF	TGTGCCAGCAGCTTAGACCATACAGGGGGTGAAGCTTTCTTT
TRBD2	NA	TRBJ2-5	TRBV7-2	CASSLVGTSGGQETQYF	TGTGCCAGCAGCTTGGTTGGGACTAGCGGGGGGCAAGAGACCCAGTACTTC
NA	NA	TRBJ1-6	TRBV19	CASEESSYNSPLHF	TGTGCCAGTGAGGAGAGCTCCTATAATTCACCCCTCCACTTT
TRBD1	NA	TRBJ2-1	TRBV6-5	CASSPTGGNEQFF	TGTGCCAGCAGCCCAACAGGGGGCAATGAGCAGTTCTTC
NA	NA	TRBJ1-3	TRBV30	CAWSTGDYSGNTIYF	TGTGCCTGGAGTACAGGCGATTACTCTGGAAACACCATATATTTT
TRBD1	NA	TRBJ1-3	TRBV6-5	CASRMGTAGNTIYF	TGTGCCAGCAGGATGGGGACAGCTGGAAACACCATATATTTT
TRBD2	NA	TRBJ2-7	TRBV5-1	CASSLELAGQYEQYF	TGCGCCAGCAGCTTGGAACTAGCGGGTCAATACGAGCAGTACTTC
NA	NA	TRBJ1-4	TRBV11-2	CASSLWARGGDNEKLFF	TGTGCCAGCAGCTTATGGGCCAGGGGCGGGGATAACGAAAAACTGTTTTTT
NA	NA	TRBJ2-7	TRBV19	CASSAREGYEQYF	TGTGCCAGTAGTGCCCGTGAGGGGTACGAGCAGTACTTC
TRBD1	NA	TRBJ1-5	TRBV10-2	CASSPGTGGNQPQHF	TGCGCCAGCAGTCCTGGGACAGGGGGCAATCAGCCCCAGCATTTT
NA	NA	TRBJ1-2	TRBV9	CASSAPQGPNYGYTF	TGTGCCAGCAGCGCCCCCCAGGGACCAAACTATGGCTACACCTTC
NA	NA	TRBJ1-4	TRBV4-1	CASSMTGGRSYEKLFF	TGCGCCAGCAGCATGACGGGGGGTAGGAGTTATGAAAAACTGTTTTTT
NA	NA	TRBJ1-1	TRBV6-5	CASSYSGGTEAFF	TGTGCCAGCAGTTACTCGGGGGGAACTGAAGCTTTCTTT
NA	NA	TRBJ1-1	TRBV12-5	CASGLLQGTEAFF	TGTGCTAGTGGCCTTCTACAGGGTACTGAAGCTTTCTTT
NA	NA	TRBJ1-1	TRBV2	CASSADRHTEAFF	TGTGCCAGCAGTGCAGATCGGCACACTGAAGCTTTCTTT
NA	NA	TRBJ1-5	TRBV12-3/TRBV12-4	CASSLAGAQPQHF	TGTGCCAGCAGTTTGGCGGGGGCTCAGCCCCAGCATTTT
NA	NA	TRBJ1-4	TRBV7-2	CASSTRGNEKLFF	TGTGCCAGCAGCACCAGGGGTAATGAAAAACTGTTTTTT
NA	NA	TRBJ1-4	TRBV7-2	CASSFRRSNEKLFF	TGTGCCAGCAGCTTCAGGCGCTCAAATGAAAAACTGTTTTTT
NA	NA	TRBJ1-1	TRBV5-1	CASSLGGNTEAFF	TGCGCCAGCAGCCTGGGGGGGAACACTGAAGCTTTCTTT
NA	NA	TRBJ1-4	TRBV7-9	CASSFQGATNEKLFF	TGTGCCAGCAGCTTTCAAGGAGCGACTAATGAAAAACTGTTTTTT
NA	NA	TRBJ1-1	TRBV6-2/TRBV6-3	CASSYGRATEAFF	TGTGCCAGCAGTTACGGTAGGGCCACTGAAGCTTTCTTT
NA	NA	TRBJ2-5	TRBV9	CASSVDRRETQYF	TGTGCCAGCAGCGTAGACCGGAGGGAGACCCAGTACTTC